This is a list of T cell receptor beta chains from one sample in a study of cytomegalovirus exposure and HLA in healthy donors. Profiling relied on immunoSEQ multiplex PCR, and the TCRdb table lists in-frame clones only, not all of them. Of 110,000 or so clones listed, approximately 96% are singletons. The specimen was PBMCs. These TCRs come from a woman aged 18-35 years in good health and CMV-seronegative. CDR3s include the opening cysteine and the closing phenylalanine or tryptophan. Each record gives: D gene, J gene, clone size, V gene, CDR3 DNA, CDR3 protein. A D gene is named only where the DNA matches it firmly. Some rows have no size entry. The others give once, few or many, or a class for an expanded clone.

d_call: TRBD2; j_call: TRBJ2-2; clone_size: .; v_call: TRBV11-2; cdr3_nt: TGTGCCAGCAGCTGGACTAGCGGGGGGGCCCTCACCGGGGAGCTGTTTTTT; cdr3_aa: CASSWTSGGALTGELFF
d_call: .; j_call: TRBJ2-3; clone_size: .; v_call: TRBV11-2; cdr3_nt: TGTGCCAGCAGCTTAGGCAGGATAAGCACAGATACGCAGTATTTT; cdr3_aa: CASSLGRISTDTQYF
d_call: TRBD2; j_call: TRBJ2-7; clone_size: .; v_call: TRBV19; cdr3_nt: TGTGCCAGTAGTGGAATCACTAGCGGGGGGTCCTACGAGCAGTACTTC; cdr3_aa: CASSGITSGGSYEQYF
d_call: TRBD1; j_call: TRBJ1-1; clone_size: .; v_call: TRBV19; cdr3_nt: TGTGCCAGTAGTATAAGGGGGTGGACAGGTTCCTGGGCTTTCTTT; cdr3_aa: CASSIRGWTGSWAFF
d_call: .; j_call: TRBJ1-6; clone_size: .; v_call: TRBV18; cdr3_nt: TGTGCCAGCTCACCCGCGGCCCGGAATTCACCCCTCCACTTT; cdr3_aa: CASSPAARNSPLHF
d_call: TRBD2; j_call: TRBJ2-3; clone_size: .; v_call: TRBV12-5; cdr3_nt: TGTGCTAGTGGTCAGTCAATAGCGGGGTCAACACCGGATACGCAGTATTTT; cdr3_aa: CASGQSIAGSTPDTQYF
d_call: .; j_call: TRBJ1-2; clone_size: .; v_call: TRBV28; cdr3_nt: TGTGCCAGCAGTTTGATCGAGGCGGGCTATGGCTACACCTTC; cdr3_aa: CASSLIEAGYGYTF
d_call: TRBD1; j_call: TRBJ1-4; clone_size: .; v_call: TRBV25-1; cdr3_nt: TGTGCCAGCAGGAGGAAAAGCGGACAGGCCCCCAATGAAAAACTGTTTTTT; cdr3_aa: CASRRKSGQAPNEKLFF
d_call: .; j_call: TRBJ1-2; clone_size: once; v_call: TRBV11-2; cdr3_nt: TGTGCCAGCAGCTCCGCGGGGATAGGGAGTCAGGAAGGCTACACCTTC; cdr3_aa: CASSSAGIGSQEGYTF
d_call: TRBD1; j_call: TRBJ1-4; clone_size: .; v_call: TRBV4-2; cdr3_nt: TGTGCCAGCAGCCCAGGGGGAGAAAAACTGTTTTTT; cdr3_aa: CASSPGGEKLFF
d_call: .; j_call: TRBJ1-2; clone_size: .; v_call: TRBV28; cdr3_nt: TGTGCCAGCAGTTATATCTCCGGGACAAGGGGCTCGAGGTACACCTTC; cdr3_aa: CASSYISGTRGSRYTF
d_call: .; j_call: TRBJ2-5; clone_size: .; v_call: TRBV19; cdr3_nt: TGTGCCAGTAGTATAGCCGATGGGACTTTCGAGACCCAGTACTTC; cdr3_aa: CASSIADGTFETQYF
d_call: .; j_call: TRBJ2-5; clone_size: once; v_call: TRBV7-9; cdr3_nt: TGTGCCAGCAGCTTGAGGGGGTCCGAGACCCAGTACTTC; cdr3_aa: CASSLRGSETQYF
d_call: .; j_call: TRBJ2-7; clone_size: .; v_call: TRBV11-3; cdr3_nt: TGTGCCAGCAGCCTTTACGAGCAGTACTTC; cdr3_aa: CASSLYEQYF
d_call: .; j_call: TRBJ1-5; clone_size: .; v_call: TRBV19; cdr3_nt: TGTGCCAGTAGTCCCTCGAACAGGCAGCCCCAGCATTTT; cdr3_aa: CASSPSNRQPQHF
d_call: .; j_call: TRBJ1-6; clone_size: once; v_call: TRBV19; cdr3_nt: TGTGCCAGTAGCGCCCCTGCGCTCAGGGATAGTTCACCCCTCCACTTT; cdr3_aa: CASSAPALRDSSPLHF
d_call: .; j_call: TRBJ2-3; clone_size: once; v_call: TRBV11-1; cdr3_nt: TGTGCCAGCAGCCCAGTCGACAGGCCCACAGATACGCAGTATTTT; cdr3_aa: CASSPVDRPTDTQYF
d_call: TRBD1; j_call: TRBJ2-5; clone_size: .; v_call: TRBV7-2; cdr3_nt: TGTGCCAGCAGCTTGGTGACAGGGTGGCAAGAGACCCAGTACTTC; cdr3_aa: CASSLVTGWQETQYF
d_call: .; j_call: TRBJ1-2; clone_size: .; v_call: TRBV4-1; cdr3_nt: TGCGCCAGCAGCCAAGCATTGGAGTTGGATGGCTACACCTTC; cdr3_aa: CASSQALELDGYTF
d_call: TRBD1; j_call: TRBJ1-1; clone_size: .; v_call: TRBV28; cdr3_nt: TGTGCCAGCAGTTTCAACAGGGGGGGGAACACTGAAGCTTTCTTT; cdr3_aa: CASSFNRGGNTEAFF
d_call: .; j_call: TRBJ1-2; clone_size: few; v_call: TRBV5-6; cdr3_nt: TGTGCCAGCAGCTTTATAATATCTAGTACTAACTATGGCTACACCTTC; cdr3_aa: CASSFIISSTNYGYTF
d_call: TRBD1; j_call: TRBJ2-2; clone_size: .; v_call: TRBV7-3; cdr3_nt: TGTGCCAGCAGCCTTAAACCGCCGGGACAGACGAACACCGGGGAGCTGTTTTTT; cdr3_aa: CASSLKPPGQTNTGELFF
d_call: TRBD1; j_call: TRBJ1-3; clone_size: once; v_call: TRBV29-1; cdr3_nt: TGCAGCGCGACAGGGATTTTTGGAAACACCATATATTTT; cdr3_aa: CSATGIFGNTIYF
d_call: TRBD2; j_call: TRBJ2-7; clone_size: .; v_call: TRBV4-1; cdr3_nt: TGCGCCAGCAGCCCCGGGGGGACCTCTTACGAGCAGTACTTC; cdr3_aa: CASSPGGTSYEQYF
d_call: .; j_call: TRBJ2-7; clone_size: .; v_call: TRBV6-5; cdr3_nt: TGTGCCAGCAGTCAGACTAGTGCAGACTACGAGCAGTACTTC; cdr3_aa: CASSQTSADYEQYF
d_call: .; j_call: TRBJ2-3; clone_size: .; v_call: TRBV4-1; cdr3_nt: TGCGCCAGCAGCCAAGATCAGAGGGCAGGACTTGCGACAGATACGCAGTATTTT; cdr3_aa: CASSQDQRAGLATDTQYF
d_call: .; j_call: TRBJ1-1; clone_size: .; v_call: TRBV6-5; cdr3_nt: TGTGCCAGCTGCCGAGGCACTGAAGCTTTCTTT; cdr3_aa: CASCRGTEAFF
d_call: .; j_call: TRBJ1-2; clone_size: once; v_call: TRBV29-1; cdr3_nt: TGCAGCGCTAGGGGGACGGACTATGGCTACACCTTC; cdr3_aa: CSARGTDYGYTF
d_call: .; j_call: TRBJ1-1; clone_size: .; v_call: TRBV20-1; cdr3_nt: TGCAGTGCTCTTCGACGGGTCCCTTTCTTT; cdr3_aa: CSALRRVPFF
d_call: .; j_call: TRBJ1-5; clone_size: many; v_call: TRBV28; cdr3_nt: TGTGCCAGCAGTTTATTTTCGGGGAATCAGCCCCAGCATTTT; cdr3_aa: CASSLFSGNQPQHF
d_call: .; j_call: TRBJ2-1; clone_size: .; v_call: TRBV6-5; cdr3_nt: TGTGCCAGCAGTTACACCCAGGCCCGAGCCTACAATGAGCAGTTCTTC; cdr3_aa: CASSYTQARAYNEQFF
d_call: .; j_call: TRBJ1-1; clone_size: .; v_call: TRBV21-1; cdr3_nt: TGTGCCAGCAGCAACCGAGGGCCTGAAGCTTTCTTT; cdr3_aa: CASSNRGPEAFF
d_call: .; j_call: TRBJ1-3; clone_size: .; v_call: TRBV7-2; cdr3_nt: TGTGCCAGCAGCTTAGTTCTAGAAGCTGGAAACACCATATATTTT; cdr3_aa: CASSLVLEAGNTIYF
d_call: TRBD1; j_call: TRBJ2-1; clone_size: .; v_call: TRBV28; cdr3_nt: TGTGCCAGCACTCTCGTCGCACCTCAGGGGGCTGAGCAGTTCTTC; cdr3_aa: CASTLVAPQGAEQFF
d_call: .; j_call: TRBJ1-1; clone_size: .; v_call: TRBV10-3; cdr3_nt: TGTGCCATCAGTGAGTTTGCGGGGGATGAGTTGGGCACTGAAGCTTTCTTT; cdr3_aa: CAISEFAGDELGTEAFF
d_call: TRBD1; j_call: TRBJ1-2; clone_size: .; v_call: TRBV18; cdr3_nt: TGTGCCAGCTCACCGATAGGCAGGGGGCAGCACTATGGCTACACCTTC; cdr3_aa: CASSPIGRGQHYGYTF
d_call: .; j_call: TRBJ2-7; clone_size: .; v_call: TRBV13; cdr3_nt: TGTGCCAGCAGCACCGGGGCCAAGGGGGAGTACTTC; cdr3_aa: CASSTGAKGEYF
d_call: TRBD1; j_call: TRBJ2-2; clone_size: .; v_call: TRBV28; cdr3_nt: TGTGCCAGCAGTCCCCGGACAGGGACCGGGGAGCTGTTTTTT; cdr3_aa: CASSPRTGTGELFF
d_call: .; j_call: TRBJ2-2; clone_size: once; v_call: TRBV5-4; cdr3_nt: TGTGCCAGCAGCTTGGGGCCCGGGGTCGGCACCGGGGAGCTGTTTTTT; cdr3_aa: CASSLGPGVGTGELFF
d_call: TRBD1; j_call: TRBJ1-2; clone_size: .; v_call: TRBV7-8; cdr3_nt: TGTGCCAGCAGCGCCCATTTCCGGGACGGGACAGACTATGGCTACACCTTC; cdr3_aa: CASSAHFRDGTDYGYTF
d_call: TRBD1; j_call: TRBJ2-7; clone_size: once; v_call: TRBV23-1; cdr3_nt: TGCGCCAGCAGAGGGACAGAGGACTCCTACGAGCAGTACTTC; cdr3_aa: CASRGTEDSYEQYF
d_call: .; j_call: TRBJ2-7; clone_size: .; v_call: TRBV30; cdr3_nt: TGTGCCTGGAGTCCCCCCTCTTACGAGCAGTACTTC; cdr3_aa: CAWSPPSYEQYF
d_call: TRBD1; j_call: TRBJ1-1; clone_size: once; v_call: TRBV15; cdr3_nt: TGTGCCACCAGCAGGGACAGGGGGGAAACTGAAGCTTTCTTT; cdr3_aa: CATSRDRGETEAFF
d_call: .; j_call: TRBJ2-1; clone_size: .; v_call: TRBV5-6; cdr3_nt: TGTGCCAGCAGGCGTACGGTAAGCTCCTACAATGAGCAGTTCTTC; cdr3_aa: CASRRTVSSYNEQFF
d_call: .; j_call: TRBJ2-2; clone_size: .; v_call: TRBV7-3; cdr3_nt: TGTGCCAGCAGCGCTAAGGGGTCGAACACCGGGGAGCTGTTTTTT; cdr3_aa: CASSAKGSNTGELFF
d_call: TRBD2; j_call: TRBJ2-5; clone_size: .; v_call: TRBV19; cdr3_nt: TGTGCCAGTAGCGGGGGGGCCAGGGAGACCCAGTACTTC; cdr3_aa: CASSGGARETQYF